What follows are 30 T cell receptor beta chains derived from one specimen sequenced in a study of cytomegalovirus exposure and HLA in healthy donors. Primers included in the PCR were 60 Vbeta and 13 Jbeta primers. Assay: immunoSEQ multiplex PCR; the TCRdb copy retains only in-frame clones and omits some. Altogether fewer than 200,000 clones are present, 81% being singletons, with the ten largest covering 4.9%. The sample comprised PBMCs. The receptors were sampled from a young woman in good health and CMV-seropositive.

This rearrangement joins TRBV4-3 to TRBJ2-3; perhaps TRBD2 as D (7 bases). V lost 4 bases and J 2 bases, leaving 16 bases between the germline ends. The CDR3 has 16 amino acids. Germline CDR1 LGHNA, CDR2 YSLEER. The CDR3 sequence: CASSPGGGALTDTQYF. The CDR3 DNA is TGCGCCAGCAGCCCCGGTGGGGGGGCCCTCACAGATACGCAGTATTTT.

This chain connects TRBV6-1 to TRBJ1-6; tentative D call: TRBD1 (5 bases). CDR3 length: 15 amino acids. Germline V CDR1 and CDR2: MNHNS, SASEGT. The V gene lost 3 bases and the J gene lost 5 bases, with 11 bases spanning the gap. Here the CDR3 reads CASSETTANNSPLHF. DNA for the CDR3: TGTGCCAGCAGTGAGACGACAGCTAATAATTCACCCCTCCACTTT.

The table lists this clone with a count of one. The chain joins TRBV4-1 to TRBJ2-7; 9 nucleotides align to TRBD1. This CDR3 contains 14 residues. V shed 3 bases and J 5 bases; nucleotides not matched to a gene: 5. CDR1 is MGHRA and CDR2 is YSYEKL in the germline V gene. CDR3 sequence: CASSHGQGRHEQYF. CDR3 DNA sequence: TGCGCCAGCAGCCATGGACAGGGGAGGCACGAGCAGTACTTC.

The chain couples TRBV10-3 to TRBJ1-2; 7 positions agree with TRBD1. Germline loops: CDR1 ENHRY, CDR2 SYGVKD. CDR3 length: 15 residues. J was trimmed by 5 bases and V by 3 bases; bases with no gene match: 9. Written as DNA, the CDR3 is TGTGCCATCAGTGATCCGGACAGGTTCGGGTATGGCTACACCTTC. Encoded protein: CAISDPDRFGYGYTF.

This rearrangement joins TRBV11-2 to TRBJ2-7, with D hard to call. Trimming shortened V by 0 bases and J by 2 bases, and 8 bases separated the two germline ends. The CDR3 contains 14 residues. From germline, CDR1 is SGHAT and CDR2 FQNNGV. CDR3 sequence reads: CASSLEVGAYEQYF. CDR3 in DNA: TGTGCCAGCAGCTTAGAAGTTGGAGCCTACGAGCAGTACTTC.

The chain uses TRBV6-1 and TRBJ1-6, with 9 bases aligning to TRBD1. CDR3 length equals 15 residues. In germline, CDR1 is MNHNS, CDR2 SASEGT. The V segment lost 2 bases and the J segment 10 bases; nucleotides outside the gene matches: 6. The CDR3 nucleotides are TGTGCCAGCAGTGAAAGGGGACAGGGCACCTCACCCCTCCACTTT. The encoded protein is CASSERGQGTSPLHF.

This clone was recorded many times. V and J are TRBV11-2 and TRBJ2-5, with 8 bases matching TRBD2. Germline V gives CDR1 SGHAT, CDR2 FQNNGV. The CDR3 is 16 residues long. V lost 2 bases, J lost 9 bases, and 14 bases stayed unmatched. CDR3 in DNA: TGTGCCAGCAGCTTAAGCGCCAGCGGGGGCCCCGGGGCCCAGTACTTC. This gives the protein CASSLSASGGPGAQYF.

This chain links TRBV7-2 with TRBJ2-7; no firm D call. Trimming cost V 1 base and J 8 bases, with 6 bases left between them. This CDR3 has 11 amino acids. The germline V gene has CDR1 SGHTA and CDR2 FQGNSA. In DNA form, the CDR3 reads TGTGCCAGCAGCTTAGGGCAGAAGCAGTACTTC. This translates into CASSLGQKQYF.

The V and J genes are TRBV10-3 and TRBJ1-3, with 7 nucleotides matching TRBD1. Trimming cost V 5 bases and J 0 bases; bases outside gene matches: 4. Germline-derived CDR1 and CDR2 are ENHRY and SYGVKD. This CDR3 is built from 15 residues. This chain's CDR3 is CAISRDRSSGNTIYF. As DNA, the CDR3 is TGTGCCATCAGTAGGGACAGAAGCTCTGGAAACACCATATATTTT.

This chain uses TRBV5-1 with TRBJ1-1; D perhaps matches TRBD1 (5 bases). The germline V gene has CDR1 SGHRS and CDR2 YFSETQ. The CDR3 totals 14 residues. Trimming left V 3 bases short and J 5 bases short, with 14 bases between. The CDR3: CASSSPGVTTEAFF. The CDR3 nucleotides are TGCGCCAGCAGCTCACCGGGGGTGACTACTGAAGCTTTCTTT. Filled out from reference TRBV5-1 and TRBJ1-1, the complete variable domain reads KAGVTQTPRYLIKTRGQQVTLSCSPISGHRSVSWYQQTPGQGLQFLFEYFSETQRNKGNFPGRFSGRQFSNSRSEMNVSTLELGDSALYLCASSSPGVTTEAFFGQGTRLTVV.

V usage is TRBV2 and J usage is TRBJ1-2; D not resolved. The ends were cut back, 6 bases at V and 9 bases at J, with 14 bases in the middle. Germline V CDR1 and CDR2: SNHLY, FYNNEI. The CDR3 is 12 amino acids. The CDR3 region is CASRGLEKSYTF. CDR3 nucleotides: TGTGCCAGCAGGGGCCTGGAAAAAAGCTACACCTTC.

CDR3 in amino acids: CSVEGGLGSYGYTF. The CDR3 nucleotides are TGCAGCGTTGAGGGCGGGCTTGGGTCCTATGGCTACACCTTC. V is TRBV29-1 and J is TRBJ1-2; D ambiguous. Germline assignment: CDR1 SQVTM and CDR2 ANQGSEA. This CDR3 region has 14 residues. V lost 3 bases and J 4 bases, leaving 15 bases between the germline ends.

The chain recombines TRBV19 with TRBJ1-1, with a weak D call TRBD1 (6 bases). The germline V gene has CDR1 LNHDA and CDR2 SQIVND (reference sequence). CDR3 length: 16 amino acids. With 6 bases removed from V and 1 base from J, the gap between germline ends came to 18 bases. The CDR3 DNA sequence: TGTGCCAGTAGACCCCCAGGGGAGGGCAGGAACACTGAAGCTTTCTTT. Protein sequence: CASRPPGEGRNTEAFF. The variable domain in full, with the rest retrieved from reference TRBV19 and TRBJ1-1, is DGGITQSPKYLFRKEGQNVTLSCEQNLNHDAMYWYRQDPGQGLRLIYYSQIVNDFQKGDIAEGYSVSREKKESFPLTVTSAQKNPTAFYLCASRPPGEGRNTEAFFGQGTRLTVV.

The chain couples TRBV5-1 to TRBJ2-2, with 12 nucleotides matching TRBD1. Trimming at V came to 4 bases and at J to 7 bases, leaving 5 bases not matched to a gene. CDR3 length: 15 residues. Germline lookup yields CDR1 SGHRS and CDR2 YFSETQ. CDR3 region: CASSTGQGANGELFF. CDR3 bases: TGCGCCAGCAGCACGGGACAGGGGGCTAACGGGGAGCTGTTTTTT.

In its sample, this clone was seen a few times. The rearrangement uses TRBV7-9 and TRBJ2-5; TRBD2 matches at 15 bases. Germline trimming cut 4 bases from V and 2 bases from J; bases unmatched to any gene: 5. From germline, CDR1 is SEHNR and CDR2 FQNEAQ (reference sequence). The CDR3 length is 17 residues. The DNA of the CDR3 is TGTGCCAGCAGCTGGGGACTAGCGGGGGGTCAGCAAGAGACCCAGTACTTC. Amino acid sequence: CASSWGLAGGQQETQYF.

This chain links TRBV18 with TRBJ2-7; 8 bases fit TRBD1. Trimming removed 3 bases from V and 0 bases from J; junction bases left unmatched: 4. In germline, CDR1 is KGHSH, CDR2 LQKENI. This CDR3 contains 15 residues. The CDR3 loop reads CASSPTTGGSYEQYF. CDR3 nucleotide sequence: TGTGCCAGCTCACCCACAACAGGGGGCTCCTACGAGCAGTACTTC.

This rearrangement joins TRBV30 to TRBJ1-3; no definite D call. Germline V CDR1 and CDR2: GTSNPN, SVGIG (reference sequence). The CDR3 has 15 amino acids. With 0 bases removed from V and 0 bases from J, the gap between germline ends came to 9 bases. CDR3: CAWSVPTGSGNTIYF. CDR3 DNA sequence: TGTGCCTGGAGTGTACCTACCGGCTCTGGAAACACCATATATTTT.

The chain recombines TRBV19 with TRBJ1-2; no firm D call. This CDR3 is built from 13 residues. Trimming shortened V by 7 bases and J by 1 base, and 10 bases separated the two germline ends. Germline-derived CDR1 and CDR2 are LNHDA and SQIVND (reference sequence). The CDR3: CASTTGLNYGYTF. In DNA form, the CDR3 reads TGTGCCAGTACCACTGGGCTTAACTATGGCTACACCTTC.

This chain joins TRBV27 and TRBJ2-2; tentative D call: TRBD2 (6 bases). CDR1 and CDR2 from the germline V gene are MNHEY and SMNVEV (reference sequence). V was shortened by 3 bases and J by 1 base, with 9 bases between the two germline ends. The CDR3 contains 15 residues. In DNA, the CDR3 is TGTGCCAGCAGTTTTCGGGAGCTGAACACCGGGGAGCTGTTTTTT. Translation gives CASSFRELNTGELFF.

V gene TRBV6-5 combines with J gene TRBJ1-2, with 10 bases identical to TRBD1. The CDR3 loop spans 13 amino acids. Trimming at V came to 6 bases and at J to 5 bases, leaving 3 bases not matched to a gene. Germline CDR1 reads MNHEY; CDR2 reads SVGAGI. The CDR3, as DNA: TGTGCCAGCAGCCGGGACAGGGGTTATGGCTACACCTTC. This encodes CASSRDRGYGYTF.

Of note for this clone: Different DNA sequences within this sample yield the same CDR3. The chain combines TRBV5-1 with TRBJ1-1, with D perhaps matching TRBD1 (5 bases). The V gene lost 0 bases and the J gene lost 2 bases, with 11 bases spanning the gap. Germline V gene sequence: CDR1 SGHRS, CDR2 YFSETQ. This CDR3 spans 15 amino acids. The CDR3 is CASSLGARGNTEAFF. Here the CDR3 DNA reads TGCGCCAGCAGCTTGGGGGCAAGGGGAAACACTGAAGCTTTCTTT.

The rearrangement links TRBV9 to TRBJ2-7, with TRBD1 as a possible D gene (6 bases). Germline CDR1 SGDLS, CDR2 YYNGEE. Trimming cost V 4 bases and J 3 bases, with 11 bases left between them. The CDR3 runs to 13 residues. CDR3 sequence: CASSSRDNYEQYF. The DNA of the CDR3 is TGTGCCAGCAGCTCCCGGGACAACTACGAGCAGTACTTC.

The chain joins TRBV19 to TRBJ1-6, with D unclear. Germline CDR1 is LNHDA and CDR2 is SQIVND (reference sequence). There are 15 residues in the CDR3. Trimming stripped 3 bases from V and 9 bases from J, with 15 bases between. The DNA for the CDR3 is TGTGCCAGTAGTATGAGGTACCCCCGGCTTTCACCCCTCCACTTT. It specifies CASSMRYPRLSPLHF.

By sample fraction, this clone is medium-sized. V and J are TRBV4-2 and TRBJ2-7; TRBD1 matches at 9 bases. The CDR3 length is 16 residues. CDR1 is LGHNA, CDR2 YNFKEQ, per germline. The trim removed 3 bases at V and 2 bases at J, leaving 8 bases unmatched. The CDR3: CASSQEGQGSAYEQYF. The CDR3 region has the DNA TGTGCCAGCAGCCAGGAGGGACAGGGAAGTGCCTACGAGCAGTACTTC.

The chain couples TRBV4-1 to TRBJ1-3, with 9 bases aligning to TRBD1. The CDR3 runs to 16 residues. The J segment lost 4 bases and the V segment lost 5 bases, leaving 9 bases of the junction unmatched. Germline loops: CDR1 MGHRA, CDR2 YSYEKL. The CDR3 coding sequence is TGCGCCAGCAGCAGCCGGACAGGGGTAGCCGGAAACACCATATATTTT. It translates to CASSSRTGVAGNTIYF.

CDR3 coding DNA: TGTGCCATCACCCAGGGACTAGAGATCCCAGATACGCAGTATTTT. It codes for CAITQGLEIPDTQYF. The chain combines TRBV2 with TRBJ2-3; 8 bases map to TRBD2. V lost 10 bases to trimming and J lost 4 bases; unmatched junction nucleotides: 13. This CDR3 comprises 15 residues. Germline V gives CDR1 SNHLY, CDR2 FYNNEI.

This clone showed up just a few times. V is TRBV25-1 and J is TRBJ1-5; maybe TRBD1 (5 bases). The germline CDR1 and CDR2 sequences are MGHDK and SYGVNS. This CDR3 is 13 amino acids long. Trimming removed 3 bases from V and 5 bases from J, with 8 bases in between. The CDR3 loop reads CASSEWGDQPQHF. The CDR3 DNA reads TGTGCCAGCAGTGAGTGGGGCGATCAGCCCCAGCATTTT. Full variable domain (rest looked up from reference TRBV25-1 and TRBJ1-5): EADIYQTPRYLVIGTGKKITLECSQTMGHDKMYWYQQDPGMELHLIHYSYGVNSTEKGDLSSESTVSRIRTEHFPLTLESARPSHTSQYLCASSEWGDQPQHFGDGTRLSIL.

This chain links TRBV2 with TRBJ1-6; D gene uncertain. Looked up from germline, CDR1 is SNHLY and CDR2 is FYNNEI. V dropped 6 bases and J dropped 5 bases, with 5 bases sitting between them. This CDR3 contains 12 residues. The CDR3 here is CASSPNNSPLHF. Written as DNA, the CDR3 is TGTGCCAGCAGCCCCAATAATTCACCCCTCCACTTT. The full variable domain, in which reference TRBV2 and TRBJ1-6 provide the parts outside the CDR3, is EPEVTQTPSHQVTQMGQEVILRCVPISNHLYFYWYRQILGQKVEFLVSFYNNEISEKSEIFDDQFSVERPDGSNFTLKIRSTKLEDSAMYFCASSPNNSPLHFGNGTRLTVT.

The chain joins TRBV13 to TRBJ2-2; 7 nucleotides align to TRBD2. J was trimmed by 3 bases and V by 4 bases; bases with no gene match: 2. Germline V lookup: CDR1 PRHDT, CDR2 FYEKMQ (reference sequence). The CDR3 is made up of 14 amino acids. CDR3 coding DNA: TGTGCCAGCAGCTCCCGGGGGGACACCGGGGAGCTGTTTTTT. This codes for CASSSRGDTGELFF. Supplemented by reference TRBV13 and TRBJ2-2, the full variable domain reads AAGVIQSPRHLIKEKRETATLKCYPIPRHDTVYWYQQGPGQDPQFLISFYEKMQSDKGSIPDRFSAQQFSDYHSELNMSSLELGDSALYFCASSSRGDTGELFFGEGSRLTVL.

Concerning this clone: The sample holds other DNA sequences that translate to the same CDR3. The chain joins TRBV6-5 to TRBJ1-1; 8 nucleotides match TRBD1. The J segment lost 3 bases and the V segment lost 6 bases, leaving 0 bases of the junction unmatched. This CDR3 has 12 amino acids. Germline V CDR1 and CDR2: MNHEY, SVGAGI. The CDR3 nucleotides are TGTGCCAGCAGGACAGGGGACACTGAAGCTTTCTTT. It encodes CASRTGDTEAFF.